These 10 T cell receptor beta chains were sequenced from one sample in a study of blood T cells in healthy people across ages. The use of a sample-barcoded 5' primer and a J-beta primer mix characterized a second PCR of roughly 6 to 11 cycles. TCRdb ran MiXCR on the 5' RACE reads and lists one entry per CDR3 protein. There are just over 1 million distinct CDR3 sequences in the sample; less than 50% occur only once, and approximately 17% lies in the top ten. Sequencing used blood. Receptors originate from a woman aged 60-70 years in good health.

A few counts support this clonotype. The CDR3 here is CAISGRTSGTSTDTQYF. The CDR3 coding sequence is TGTGCCATCAGTGGGCGGACTAGCGGAACTAGCACAGATACGCAGTATTTT. The chain employs TRBV10-3 and TRBJ2-3, with TRBD2 identical over 10 bases. CDR3 size: 17 residues. Germline CDR1 reads ENHRY; CDR2 reads SYGVKD. V lost 4 bases and J lost 0; bases outside the gene matches: 7.

The CDR3 nucleotides are TGTGCCAGCAGCCAGGGGCCCGGCTACACCTTC. Protein product: CASSQGPGYTF. This chain connects TRBV28 to TRBJ1-2; D might be TRBD1 (6 bases). The V end lost 6 bases, the J end lost 8 bases, and 10 bases lay between the germline ends. In germline, CDR1 is MDHEN, CDR2 SYDVKM. The CDR3 is 11 amino acids.

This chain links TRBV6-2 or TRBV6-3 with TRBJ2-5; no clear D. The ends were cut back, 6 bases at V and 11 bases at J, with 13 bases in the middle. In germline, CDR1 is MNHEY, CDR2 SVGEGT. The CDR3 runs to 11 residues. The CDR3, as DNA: TGTGCCAGCAGAGATGGGGATGAGCAGTACTTC. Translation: CASRDGDEQYF.

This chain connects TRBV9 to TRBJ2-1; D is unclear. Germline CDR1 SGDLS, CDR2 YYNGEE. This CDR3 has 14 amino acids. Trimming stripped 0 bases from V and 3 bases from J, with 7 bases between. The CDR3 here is CASSVGGFYNEQFF. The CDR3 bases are TGTGCCAGCAGCGTAGGTGGTTTCTACAATGAGCAGTTCTTC. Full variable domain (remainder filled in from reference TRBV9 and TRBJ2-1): DSGVTQTPKHLITATGQRVTLRCSPRSGDLSVYWYQQSLDQGLQFLIQYYNGEERAKGNILERFSAQQFPDLHSELNLSSLELGDSALYFCASSVGGFYNEQFFGPGTRLTVL.

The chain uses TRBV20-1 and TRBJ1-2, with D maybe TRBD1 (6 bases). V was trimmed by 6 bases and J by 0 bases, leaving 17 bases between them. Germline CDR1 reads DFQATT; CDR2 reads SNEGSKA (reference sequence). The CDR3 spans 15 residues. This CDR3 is CSARDNPRANYGYTF. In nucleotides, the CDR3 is TGCAGTGCCCGGGACAACCCCCGAGCTAACTATGGCTACACCTTC.

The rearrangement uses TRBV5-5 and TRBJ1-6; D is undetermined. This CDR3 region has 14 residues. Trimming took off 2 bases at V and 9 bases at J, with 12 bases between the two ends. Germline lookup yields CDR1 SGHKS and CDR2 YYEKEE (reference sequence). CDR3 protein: CASSFEGGRSPLHF. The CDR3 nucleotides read TGTGCCAGCAGCTTCGAGGGAGGACGTTCACCCCTCCACTTT.

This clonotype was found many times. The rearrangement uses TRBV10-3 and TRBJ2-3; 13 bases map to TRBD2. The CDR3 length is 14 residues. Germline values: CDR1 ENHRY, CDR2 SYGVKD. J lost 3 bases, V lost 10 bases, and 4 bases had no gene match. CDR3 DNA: TGTGCCACCGGACTAGCGGGAGTTACAGATACGCAGTATTTT. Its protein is CATGLAGVTDTQYF.

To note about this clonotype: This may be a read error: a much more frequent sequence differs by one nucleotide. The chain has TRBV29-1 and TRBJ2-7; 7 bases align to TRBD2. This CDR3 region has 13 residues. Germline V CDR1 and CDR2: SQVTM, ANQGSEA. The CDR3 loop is CSGESGISYEQYF. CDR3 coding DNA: TGCAGCGGTGAAAGCGGGATTAGCTACGAGCAGTACTTC.

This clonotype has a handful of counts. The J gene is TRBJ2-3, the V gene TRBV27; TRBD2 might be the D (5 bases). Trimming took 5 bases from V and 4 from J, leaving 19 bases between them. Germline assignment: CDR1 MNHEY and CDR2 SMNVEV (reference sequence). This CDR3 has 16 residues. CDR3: CASSRLDSVFPDTQYF. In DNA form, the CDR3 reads TGTGCCAGCAGTCGATTGGACTCGGTATTCCCAGATACGCAGTATTTT.

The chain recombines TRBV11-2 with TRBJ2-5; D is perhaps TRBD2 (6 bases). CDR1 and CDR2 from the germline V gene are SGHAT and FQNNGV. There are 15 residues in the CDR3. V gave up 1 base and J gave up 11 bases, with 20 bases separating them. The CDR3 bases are TGTGCCAGCAGCTTAGGGCCGGGACTCGGCCCCGGGCAGTACTTC. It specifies CASSLGPGLGPGQYF.